Shown below are 27 T cell receptor beta chains from a single sample sequenced in a study of identifying expanded T cells in peripheral blood (dated by TCRdb to the late 2010s). Library method: the immunoSEQ multiplex PCR assay. TCRdb provides this immuneACCESS table in a form limited to in-frame rearrangements. Some clones are lacking; in checked studies, under half of them reflect an unresolved V gene, and why the rest are absent is not known. Present in this sample are about 94,000 clones, roughly 86% of which were seen just once. The ten largest make up approximately 5% of the sample. Sequenced input: blood. These receptors all come from a person between 18 and 75 years old in good health.

The rearrangement joins TRBV30 to TRBJ1-2, with D hard to call. The CDR3 totals 13 residues. Looked up from germline, CDR1 is GTSNPN and CDR2 is SVGIG (reference sequence). The germline V and J ends were trimmed by 0 bases and 2 bases, with 7 bases remaining between them. CDR3 sequence: CAWSVTANYGYTF. CDR3 in DNA: TGTGCCTGGAGTGTCACTGCCAACTATGGCTACACCTTC.

This chain connects TRBV10-3 to TRBJ2-1, with D unclear. Germline assignment: CDR1 ENHRY and CDR2 SYGVKD. The CDR3 is 13 amino acids. Trimming stripped 2 bases from V and 0 bases from J, with 2 bases between. The CDR3 loop reads CAISESSYNEQFF. CDR3 DNA sequence: TGTGCCATCAGTGAGAGCTCCTACAATGAGCAGTTCTTC.

V and J are TRBV4-2 and TRBJ2-7; D ambiguous. V gave up 4 bases and J gave up 5 bases, with 12 bases separating them. This CDR3 region has 13 residues. CDR1 is LGHNA, CDR2 YNFKEQ, per germline. The CDR3 region is CASSPTPTNEQYF. The CDR3 DNA reads TGTGCCAGCAGCCCTACGCCGACGAACGAGCAGTACTTC.

The rearrangement links TRBV10-3 to TRBJ2-1, with D possibly TRBD1 on 6 matching bases. The CDR3 length is 13 residues. V dropped 6 bases and J dropped 9 bases, with 15 bases sitting between them. CDR1 is ENHRY, CDR2 SYGVKD, per germline. The CDR3 loop is CAIRAQQGSEQFF. CDR3 DNA: TGTGCCATCAGGGCACAACAGGGAAGTGAGCAGTTCTTC.

The chain recombines TRBV25-1 with TRBJ2-7; 7 nucleotides line up with TRBD2. CDR1 and CDR2 from the germline V gene are MGHDK and SYGVNS. Trimming took 6 bases from V and 3 from J; bases not matched to a gene: 8. CDR3 length: 14 amino acids. CDR3 DNA: TGTGCCAGCAGCACGCCCGGGAGGAACTACGAGCAGTACTTC. This translates into CASSTPGRNYEQYF.

The chain carries TRBV5-1 and TRBJ1-1; D call uncertain. The ends were cut back, 1 base at V and 0 bases at J, with 7 bases in the middle. Germline CDR1 and CDR2: SGHRS and YFSETQ. The CDR3 runs to 14 residues. The CDR3 sequence: CASSLMTMNTEAFF. The CDR3 bases are TGCGCCAGCAGCTTGATGACTATGAACACTGAAGCTTTCTTT.

The chain recombines TRBV5-4 with TRBJ2-7; 7 bases match TRBD2. V shed 2 bases and J 4 bases; nucleotides not matched to a gene: 6. CDR3 length: 14 residues. Germline CDR1 SGHNT, CDR2 YYREEE (reference sequence). CDR3 sequence: CASSFGGSPYEQYF. CDR3 DNA: TGTGCCAGCAGCTTCGGCGGGAGCCCTTACGAGCAGTACTTC.

The chain has TRBV11-2 and TRBJ2-7, with no clear D. The CDR3 extends over 12 amino acids. Germline V lookup: CDR1 SGHAT, CDR2 FQNNGV. Trimming removed 5 bases at V and 9 bases at J, with 14 bases between. CDR3 residues: CASSPNAPVQYF. In nucleotides, the CDR3 is TGTGCCAGCAGCCCAAATGCCCCGGTGCAGTACTTC.

The chain is built from TRBV2 and TRBJ2-1, with 14 bases aligning to TRBD2. J lost 7 bases, V lost 4 bases, and 6 bases had no gene match. The CDR3 has 16 amino acids. CDR1 is SNHLY, CDR2 FYNNEI, per germline. CDR3 nucleotide sequence: TGTGCCAGCAGTGCTACCGGGACTAGCGGGAGTAATGAGCAGTTCTTC. Encoded protein: CASSATGTSGSNEQFF.

V usage is TRBV7-8 and J usage is TRBJ1-3; D gene ambiguous. This CDR3 has 14 amino acids. Per the germline V gene, CDR1 is SGHVS and CDR2 is FQNEAQ. The V and J ends lost 5 bases and 2 bases respectively, with 10 bases between them. The CDR3 DNA reads TGTGCCAGCAGCACGGCAGCTACTGGAAACACCATATATTTT. Translating it yields CASSTAATGNTIYF.

The gene calls are TRBV6-5 and TRBJ1-2; possibly TRBD1 for D (6 bases). Germline CDR1 MNHEY, CDR2 SVGAGI. This CDR3 contains 15 residues. Trimming shortened V by 3 bases and J by 5 bases, and 16 bases separated the two germline ends. This CDR3 reads CASSYTIGQGYGYTF. The CDR3 nucleotides read TGTGCCAGCAGTTATACGATTGGGCAGGGGTATGGCTACACCTTC.

The V and J genes are TRBV6-1 and TRBJ2-3, with D possibly being TRBD2 (6 bases). Looked up from germline, CDR1 is MNHNS and CDR2 is SASEGT. The CDR3 is 15 residues long. The germline V and J ends were trimmed by 0 bases and 0 bases, with 7 bases remaining between them. The CDR3 region is CASSEASGSTDTQYF. The CDR3 region has the DNA TGTGCCAGCAGTGAAGCGAGCGGGAGCACAGATACGCAGTATTTT.

This clone was detected once. This chain connects TRBV7-2 to TRBJ1-1, with 7 bases identical to TRBD1. The CDR3 has 14 amino acids. CDR1 and CDR2 from the germline V gene are SGHTA and FQGNSA. After removal of 3 bases from V and 1 base from J, the junction contained 2 bases not matched to a gene. The CDR3 bases are TGTGCCAGCAGCTTGAACAGGGGGAACACTGAAGCTTTCTTT. Translated, it gives CASSLNRGNTEAFF.

The chain links TRBV5-6 to TRBJ1-2; D ambiguous. From germline, CDR1 is SGHDT and CDR2 YYEEEE. The ends were cut back, 4 bases at V and 4 bases at J, with 11 bases in the middle. The CDR3 sequence is 13 residues long. The chain's CDR3 is CASSRSITYGYTF. In DNA form, the CDR3 reads TGTGCCAGCAGCCGCTCCATTACCTATGGCTACACCTTC.

The V and J genes are TRBV11-2 and TRBJ2-1, with TRBD2 matching over 7 bases. Germline trimming cut 5 bases from V and 15 bases from J; bases unmatched to any gene: 13. The CDR3 runs to 13 residues. CDR1 is SGHAT and CDR2 is FQNNGV in the germline V gene. DNA for the CDR3: TGTGCCAGCAGCCCGAACGGGGACGGGGGGTGGTTCTTC. It codes for CASSPNGDGGWFF.

The chain joins TRBV27 to TRBJ1-5, with 7 bases that match TRBD1. Losses at the gene ends were 8 bases for V and 5 bases for J; bases not matched to a gene: 9. Germline assignment: CDR1 MNHEY and CDR2 SMNVEV (reference sequence). The CDR3 sequence is 14 residues long. The CDR3 reads CASARDSVYQPQHF. Here the CDR3 DNA reads TGTGCCAGCGCCCGGGACAGCGTCTATCAGCCCCAGCATTTT.

V usage is TRBV18 and J usage is TRBJ2-5; 7 nucleotides match TRBD1. The CDR3 extends over 16 amino acids. V was clipped by 4 bases and J by 0 bases; unmatched bases: 8. Germline-derived CDR1 and CDR2 are KGHSH and LQKENI. The CDR3 DNA follows: TGTGCCAGCTCACGCATGGCAGGGGGAAACCAAGAGACCCAGTACTTC. Its translation is CASSRMAGGNQETQYF.

The chain is built from TRBV13 and TRBJ1-5, with D possibly being TRBD1 (5 bases). Trimming shortened V by 5 bases and J by 1 base, and 9 bases separated the two germline ends. The CDR3 spans 14 residues. In germline, CDR1 is PRHDT, CDR2 FYEKMQ (reference sequence). The CDR3 bases are TGTGCCAGCAGCAGAGGGGTGAGCAATCAGCCCCAGCATTTT. Protein product: CASSRGVSNQPQHF.

The chain carries TRBV19 and TRBJ2-7, with 9 bases that match TRBD1. J was trimmed by 5 bases and V by 5 bases; bases with no gene match: 7. This CDR3 comprises 14 residues. Germline CDR1 and CDR2: LNHDA and SQIVND (reference sequence). Written as DNA, the CDR3 is TGTGCCAGTAGTTCCCGGGACAGGGCCCACGAGCAGTACTTC. The encoded protein is CASSSRDRAHEQYF.

The chain carries TRBV7-7 and TRBJ2-5; no reliable D call. In germline, CDR1 is SSHAT, CDR2 FNYEAQ (reference sequence). The CDR3 consists of 15 residues. Trimming shortened V by 1 base and J by 5 bases, and 14 bases separated the two germline ends. CDR3 protein: CASSLGAKTSETQYF. The DNA for the CDR3 is TGTGCCAGCAGCTTAGGTGCGAAAACCTCTGAGACCCAGTACTTC.

This chain uses TRBV30 with TRBJ2-2; the D gene is possibly TRBD2 (6 bases). V lost 5 bases and J 6 bases, leaving 16 bases between the germline ends. Germline V CDR1 and CDR2: GTSNPN, SVGIG (reference sequence). This CDR3 is built from 14 residues. CDR3 protein: CAWGGRGSAGELFF. In DNA form, the CDR3 reads TGTGCCTGGGGAGGGAGAGGGTCGGCCGGGGAGCTGTTTTTT.

The chain recombines TRBV5-1 with TRBJ1-5; no clear D gene. Between the trimmed V and J ends, which lost 0 bases and 3 bases, there was a span of 10 bases. Germline V gene data show CDR1 as SGHRS and CDR2 as YFSETQ. The CDR3 length is 15 residues. CDR3 in DNA: TGCGCCAGCAGCTTGGAGGAGCGACTCAATCAGCCCCAGCATTTT. It is translated as CASSLEERLNQPQHF. The full variable domain, in which reference TRBV5-1 and TRBJ1-5 provide the parts outside the CDR3, is KAGVTQTPRYLIKTRGQQVTLSCSPISGHRSVSWYQQTPGQGLQFLFEYFSETQRNKGNFPGRFSGRQFSNSRSEMNVSTLELGDSALYLCASSLEERLNQPQHFGDGTRLSIL.

The chain links TRBV18 to TRBJ1-5; D is undetermined. The length of the CDR3 is 14 residues. The V gene lost 2 bases and the J gene lost 1 base, with 6 bases spanning the gap. Per germline, CDR1 KGHSH and CDR2 LQKENI. The CDR3 nucleotides are TGTGCCAGCTCACCAGAAGCAAGCAATCAGCCCCAGCATTTT. It translates to CASSPEASNQPQHF. The full variable domain, its missing parts supplied by reference TRBV18 and TRBJ1-5, is NAGVMQNPRHLVRRRGQEARLRCSPMKGHSHVYWYRQLPEEGLKFMVYLQKENIIDESGMPKERFSAEFPKEGPSILRIQQVVRGDSAAYFCASSPEASNQPQHFGDGTRLSIL.

This clone was seen a single time. The chain combines TRBV4-1 with TRBJ1-2; possible D gene TRBD1, 6 bases. V lost 0 bases, J lost 8 bases, and 16 bases lay in between. The CDR3 has 15 residues. Germline V gene sequence: CDR1 MGHRA, CDR2 YSYEKL. CDR3 coding DNA: TGCGCCAGCAGCCAAGATCCACAGGGTAACAGGGGCTACACCTTC. Residues: CASSQDPQGNRGYTF.

This chain links TRBV2 with TRBJ1-4; D might be TRBD1 (5 bases). The CDR3 contains 14 residues. With 3 bases removed from V and 3 bases from J, the gap between germline ends came to 8 bases. Germline-derived CDR1 and CDR2 are SNHLY and FYNNEI. The CDR3 loop reads CASSDGRANEKLFF. The CDR3 nucleotides are TGTGCCAGCAGTGATGGCAGGGCTAATGAAAAACTGTTTTTT.

The J gene is TRBJ2-1, the V gene TRBV2; 7 nucleotides agree with TRBD1. Per germline, CDR1 SNHLY and CDR2 FYNNEI. J gave up 4 bases and V 8 bases, and 8 bases lay outside the gene matches. The CDR3 runs 14 residues. Here the CDR3 reads CASSSRQGYNEQFF. The DNA of the CDR3 is TGTGCCAGCTCATCGCGACAGGGTTACAATGAGCAGTTCTTC.

This clone was picked up one time. The chain carries TRBV6-4 and TRBJ2-3, with a weak D call TRBD2 (5 bases). This CDR3 contains 14 residues. From germline, CDR1 is MRHNA and CDR2 SNTAGT. Trimming stripped 2 bases from V and 9 bases from J, with 15 bases between. The CDR3 DNA reads TGTGCCAGCAGTGACCGATCGGGCGGGTCCACGCAGTATTTT. This encodes CASSDRSGGSTQYF.